Shown below are 7 T cell receptor beta chains from a single sample sequenced in a study of read filtering for tumor transcriptome and immune sequencing. Molecular barcoded adaptors covering alpha/delta and beta/gamma chains were used on approximately 400 ng RNA. Each CDR3 protein is one row after TCRdb ran MiXCR on the reads. This table has under 150,000 distinct CDR3 sequences, approximately 13% appearing once. The sequencing input was a population of CD138-negative cells sorted from bone marrow. Receptors originate from a donor at least 40 years old with multiple myeloma.

The chain uses TRBV11-2 and TRBJ1-1; a possible D gene is TRBD1 (5 bases). The V gene lost 4 bases and the J gene lost 6 bases, with 9 bases spanning the gap. The CDR3 has 12 amino acids. The germline V gene has CDR1 SGHAT and CDR2 FQNNGV. CDR3 DNA sequence: TGTGCCAGCAGCTCAGGGATGGCTGAAGCTTTCTTT. Protein product: CASSSGMAEAFF.

In its sample, this clonotype was seen many times. At one end the junction does not follow the germline gene, possibly because of a read error. This chain uses TRBV15 with TRBJ2-1; D might be TRBD2 (6 bases). This CDR3 has 14 residues. Per germline, CDR1 LNHNV and CDR2 YYDKDF (reference sequence). Written as DNA, the CDR3 is TGTGCCACCAAGGTCGGGGGTCCCTACAATGAGCAGTCCTTC. Translated, it gives CATKVGGPYNEQSF.

This clonotype was counted ten times or more. CDR3 nucleotide sequence: TGTGCCATCAGCTCAGGGGGCGATCAGCCCCAGCATTTT. It encodes CAISSGGDQPQHF. J is TRBJ1-5 and V is TRBV10-3; 8 bases agree with TRBD1. This CDR3 contains 13 residues. The V and J ends lost 6 bases and 5 bases, in that order; junction bases with no gene match: 3. Germline values: CDR1 ENHRY, CDR2 SYGVKD.

To note about this clonotype: A much more abundant neighbour one base away suggests this may be a read error. The final CDR3 position lacks the conserved phenylalanine or tryptophan, pointing to a likely read error. The chain joins TRBV4-2 to TRBJ2-2; D is uncertain. Germline V gene sequence: CDR1 LGHNA, CDR2 YNFKEQ. Trimming cost V 0 bases and J 6 bases, with 8 bases left between them. The CDR3 runs 14 residues. The CDR3 region has the DNA TGTGCCAGCAGCCAAGAGGATCGCGCCGGGGAGCTGTTTTCT. This translates into CASSQEDRAGELFS.

The chain has TRBV5-4 and TRBJ2-3; 9 nucleotides agree with TRBD2. CDR1 and CDR2 (germline): SGHNT, YYREEE (reference sequence). The length of the CDR3 is 14 residues. J lost 5 bases, V lost 3 bases, and 4 bases had no gene match. The CDR3 reads CASSSGLAKDTQYF. For the CDR3, the DNA is TGTGCCAGCAGCTCGGGACTAGCTAAAGATACGCAGTATTTT.

This clonotype was seen repeatedly, ten times or more. The chain joins TRBV29-1 to TRBJ2-1, with D tentatively TRBD2 (6 bases). The CDR3 spans 17 residues. Germline assignment: CDR1 SQVTM and CDR2 ANQGSEA. V was clipped by 7 bases and J by 3 bases, with 25 bases between them. The CDR3 nucleotides read TGCAGCGCCCTCTTTGCGTCCCCCCGAGCGGGCTACAATGAGCAGTTCTTC. This codes for CSALFASPRAGYNEQFF.

This clonotype was seen only a few times. This may be a read error, as it is one base from a much larger clone. J is TRBJ1-1 and V is TRBV6-5, with D unresolved. Trimming pared 8 bases from V and 4 bases from J, leaving 17 bases between. The CDR3 contains 14 residues. CDR1 is MNHEY and CDR2 is SVGAGI in the germline V gene. The CDR3 sequence: CASGPPARTTEAFF. CDR3 in DNA: TGTGCCAGCGGCCCCCCCGCCAGGACCACTGAAGCTTTCTTT.